A single sample gave rise to the 10 T cell receptor beta chains below, sequenced in a study of CD8+ T cells in alopecia areata. As the sequencing template, cDNA was produced by extracting RNA and reverse transcribing it. The repertoire was sequenced with immunoSEQ multiplex PCR; TCRdb's copy has only in-frame clones and lacks some. The sample carries 200,000 to 250,000 clones, around 65% recorded once. Documented treatment: oral pan-JAK inhibitor, 5-10 mg twice daily. The sequenced sample was CD4+ T cells sorted from blood, obtained at week 44, from a patient treated with tofacitinib. Receptors originate from a human donor with alopecia areata.

The V and J genes are TRBV6-5 and TRBJ1-2; the D gene is possibly TRBD1 (6 bases). Trimming removed 5 bases from V and 5 bases from J, with 18 bases in between. There are 15 residues in the CDR3. Germline V gene data show CDR1 as MNHEY and CDR2 as SVGAGI. CDR3 coding DNA: TGTGCCAGCAGTACCCCAGGGGAGGCCCCTTATGGCTACACCTTC. Amino acids: CASSTPGEAPYGYTF.

V is TRBV5-1 and J is TRBJ2-6; 8 bases align to TRBD1. The V gene end was trimmed by 8 bases and the J gene end by 0 bases; junction bases not matched to a gene: 7. Germline V gene data show CDR1 as SGHRS and CDR2 as YFSETQ. The CDR3 is 16 amino acids. In nucleotides, the CDR3 is TGCGCCAGTGGACAGGGAAGCAGCTCTGGGGCCAACGTCCTGACTTTC. Translated, it gives CASGQGSSSGANVLTF.

This clone was picked up one time. V is TRBV23-1 and J is TRBJ2-1; 8 positions agree with TRBD2. TRBV23-1 is an ORF, with its function uncertain. J gave up 6 bases and V 0 bases, and 10 bases lay outside the gene matches. This CDR3 comprises 17 residues. The CDR3 bases are TGCGCCAGCAGTCAATCGGAGACCCTCGGGGGGGGCAATGAGCAGTTCTTC. It translates to CASSQSETLGGGNEQFF.

The J gene is TRBJ2-5, the V gene TRBV29-1, with TRBD1 matching over 9 bases. From germline, CDR1 is SQVTM and CDR2 ANQGSEA. CDR3 size: 14 residues. J lost 4 bases, V lost 6 bases, and 9 bases had no gene match. The CDR3 protein is CSVAATGGRETQYF. In DNA form, the CDR3 reads TGCAGCGTGGCAGCTACAGGGGGCCGAGAGACCCAGTACTTC. Together with reference TRBV29-1 and TRBJ2-5, the CDR3 gives the full variable domain: SAVISQKPSRDICQRGTSLTIQCQVDSQVTMMFWYRQQPGQSLTLIATANQGSEATYESGFVIDKFPISRPNLTFSTLTVSNMSPEDSSIYLCSVAATGGRETQYFGPGTRLLVL.

In its sample, this clone was seen a few times. The V gene is TRBV7-3, the J gene TRBJ2-3, with D hard to call. Germline assignment: CDR1 SGHTA and CDR2 FQGTGA. This CDR3 is 13 amino acids long. Trimming took off 5 bases at V and 4 bases at J, with 10 bases between the two ends. CDR3 nucleotides: TGTGCCAGCAGCCTTCGCCTGGCAGATACGCAGTATTTT. Translated, it gives CASSLRLADTQYF.

The rearrangement uses TRBV5-6 and TRBJ2-7; 7 nucleotides align to TRBD1. This CDR3 spans 14 amino acids. V dropped 4 bases and J dropped 2; count of bases not matched to a gene: 6. Germline V gives CDR1 SGHDT, CDR2 YYEEEE. The CDR3 bases are TGTGCCAGCAGCCTGGGACAGCTGACCTACGAGCAGTACTTC. It encodes CASSLGQLTYEQYF.

The gene calls are TRBV30 and TRBJ2-7; possible D gene TRBD1, 6 bases. The ends were cut back, 6 bases at V and 4 bases at J, with 13 bases in the middle. The CDR3 contains 12 residues. The germline CDR1 and CDR2 sequences are GTSNPN and SVGIG (reference sequence). The CDR3 here is CACRPQGYEQYF. CDR3 nucleotide sequence: TGTGCCTGCCGACCGCAGGGGTACGAGCAGTACTTC.

This clone was counted a few times. The rearrangement uses TRBV6-5 and TRBJ2-1; 13 bases line up with TRBD2. Per the germline V gene, CDR1 is MNHEY and CDR2 is SVGAGI. The CDR3 contains 16 residues. The V segment lost 2 bases and the J segment 7 bases; nucleotides outside the gene matches: 5. CDR3 bases: TGTGCCAGCAGTTACCCCCGACTAGCGGGGGGTAATGAGCAGTTCTTC. It specifies CASSYPRLAGGNEQFF.

The chain couples TRBV30 to TRBJ1-1, with D possibly matching TRBD1 (6 bases). Germline CDR1 is GTSNPN and CDR2 is SVGIG (reference sequence). The CDR3 is 13 residues long. The V and J ends lost 4 bases and 3 bases respectively, with 12 bases between them. CDR3 protein: CAWKFRQDTEAFF. The DNA of the CDR3 is TGTGCCTGGAAGTTCCGACAGGACACTGAAGCTTTCTTT.

This clone occurred once. The chain carries TRBV7-2 and TRBJ2-7; a weak D match, TRBD1 (6 bases). Germline V lookup: CDR1 SGHTA, CDR2 FQGNSA. V lost 1 base, J lost 3 bases, and 13 bases lay in between. The CDR3 is 15 amino acids. CDR3 residues: CASSLVGDNFYEQYF. CDR3 coding DNA: TGTGCCAGCAGCTTAGTTGGGGACAACTTCTACGAGCAGTACTTC.